The text below deals with one T cell receptor beta chain. TCRdb's copy holds only in-frame clones and misses some; the assay was immunoSEQ multiplex PCR. Found here are roughly 190,000 clones, 80% to 90% of them singletons; the top ten hold under 15%. The sample belongs to a study of blood T cell repertoires in COVID-19. Turning to the study itself: Samples of COVID-19 (acute and convalescent) were obtained from the United States, Italy and Spain.

Sequencing was carried out using peripheral blood. The source of this sequence is a man under 40 with active or convalescent COVID-19.

CDR3 bases: TGTGCCAGCTCCCCGGGACAGGGCAATAATTCACCCCTCCACTTT. Protein: CASSPGQGNNSPLHF. The rearrangement links TRBV18 to TRBJ1-6, with 9 bases aligning to TRBD1. The trim removed 6 bases at V and 5 bases at J, leaving 5 bases unmatched. From germline, CDR1 is KGHSH and CDR2 LQKENI. The CDR3 has 15 residues.